The next 20 T cell receptor beta chains were all read from a single sample in a study of blood T cell repertoires in COVID-19. Produced via immunoSEQ multiplex PCR; TCRdb's table is partial and in-frame only. The table has tens of thousands of clones, 84% seen once. Input material: peripheral blood. Receptors originate from a man aged 45 to 65 with acute or convalescent COVID-19.

V gene TRBV27 combines with J gene TRBJ2-1; 8 bases are shared with TRBD2. The CDR3 covers 16 residues. V was clipped by 5 bases and J by 7 bases; unmatched bases: 13. Germline CDR1 is MNHEY and CDR2 is SMNVEV (reference sequence). CDR3 bases: TGTGCCAGCAGTACTCTCACGGGAGGGATGAATAATGAGCAGTTCTTC. Protein sequence: CASSTLTGGMNNEQFF.

CDR3 DNA: TGTGCCAGCAGCCAAGCCGGGTATGGCTACACCTTC. Encoded protein: CASSQAGYGYTF. The genes are TRBV3-1 (or the pseudogene TRBV3-2) and TRBJ1-2, with D hard to call. The V gene's germline CDR1 is LGHDT and CDR2 YNNKEL (reference sequence). Trimming removed 1 base from V and 5 bases from J, with 5 bases in between. This CDR3 has 12 residues.

The chain joins TRBV7-6 to TRBJ2-5; perhaps TRBD2 as D (5 bases). Germline CDR1 is SGHVS and CDR2 is FNYEAQ. The CDR3 sequence is 14 residues long. Trimming cost V 4 bases and J 3 bases, with 12 bases left between them. The CDR3 DNA sequence: TGTGCCAGCAGCTCTTGGGAGACCGAAGAGACCCAGTACTTC. Its translation: CASSSWETEETQYF.

The rearrangement links TRBV5-1 to TRBJ2-1; a possible D gene is TRBD1 (6 bases). Looked up from germline, CDR1 is SGHRS and CDR2 is YFSETQ. CDR3 length: 13 residues. Trimming pared 4 bases from V and 6 bases from J, leaving 11 bases between. DNA of the CDR3: TGCGCCAGCAGCGCGGCAGGGGTCAATGAGCAGTTCTTC. Its protein product is CASSAAGVNEQFF. The full variable domain, its missing parts supplied by reference TRBV5-1 and TRBJ2-1, is KAGVTQTPRYLIKTRGQQVTLSCSPISGHRSVSWYQQTPGQGLQFLFEYFSETQRNKGNFPGRFSGRQFSNSRSEMNVSTLELGDSALYLCASSAAGVNEQFFGPGTRLTVL.

The chain joins TRBV6-2 or TRBV6-3 to TRBJ1-2; 7 positions match TRBD1. There are 13 residues in the CDR3. Losses at the gene ends were 6 bases for V and 4 bases for J; bases not matched to a gene: 5. Germline CDR1 and CDR2: MNHEY and SVGEGT. The CDR3 coding sequence is TGTGCCAGCAGCCTCCGGACAGGCTATGGCTACACCTTC. This sequence encodes CASSLRTGYGYTF.

The chain uses TRBV27 and TRBJ1-2; the match to TRBD1 covers 8 bases. This CDR3 is built from 14 residues. Germline CDR1 is MNHEY and CDR2 is SMNVEV (reference sequence). Trimming took 3 bases from V and 5 from J; bases not matched to a gene: 5. Here the CDR3 reads CASSFRDRHYGYTF. The CDR3 nucleotides read TGTGCCAGCAGTTTCAGGGACAGGCATTATGGCTACACCTTC.

V usage is TRBV5-4 and J usage is TRBJ2-1, with D hard to call. Germline CDR1 SGHNT, CDR2 YYREEE (reference sequence). Deletions cut 3 bases from V and 2 bases from J, with 6 bases between. The CDR3 sequence is 13 residues long. CDR3 sequence reads: CASSWRTYNEQFF. DNA of the CDR3: TGTGCCAGCAGCTGGCGGACCTACAATGAGCAGTTCTTC.

This chain connects TRBV4-3 to TRBJ2-7; D might be TRBD2 (6 bases). Germline assignment: CDR1 LGHNA and CDR2 YSLEER. V shed 1 base and J shed 4 bases, with 23 bases lying between them. The CDR3 sequence is 18 residues long. In DNA, the CDR3 is TGCGCCAGCAGCCAAGCGTATGGGGCTTGGAGGGGAATGTACGAGCAGTACTTC. It encodes CASSQAYGAWRGMYEQYF.

This clone was seen only once. The rearrangement uses TRBV27 and TRBJ2-7; a weak D match, TRBD2 (6 bases). Germline V gene sequence: CDR1 MNHEY, CDR2 SMNVEV (reference sequence). With 8 bases removed from V and 6 bases from J, the gap between germline ends came to 11 bases. CDR3 length: 11 residues. CDR3 loop: CASGRLAEQYF. DNA of the CDR3: TGTGCCAGCGGGAGGCTCGCCGAGCAGTACTTC.

J is TRBJ1-4 and V is TRBV19, with D possibly TRBD1 on 5 matching bases. The CDR3 contains 15 residues. Germline values: CDR1 LNHDA, CDR2 SQIVND (reference sequence). The V end was cut by 5 bases, the J end by 3 bases, with 13 bases between. The CDR3 bases are TGTGCCAGTAGTCACTCGGGGGGTGCTAATGAAAAACTGTTTTTT. The encoded protein is CASSHSGGANEKLFF.

This chain joins TRBV7-2 and TRBJ2-3; 7 nucleotides match TRBD1. The V gene end was trimmed by 5 bases and the J gene end by 2 bases; junction bases not matched to a gene: 7. The V gene's germline CDR1 is SGHTA and CDR2 FQGNSA. This CDR3 region has 15 residues. The CDR3 region has the DNA TGTGCCAGCAGCCCCCGACAGGGTTACACAGATACGCAGTATTTT. Amino acids: CASSPRQGYTDTQYF.

The chain is built from TRBV7-9 and TRBJ1-5, with 9 bases matching TRBD1. The CDR3 has 14 residues. J was trimmed by 6 bases and V by 4 bases; bases with no gene match: 4. CDR1 is SEHNR, CDR2 FQNEAQ, per germline (reference sequence). The CDR3 region has the DNA TGTGCCAGCAGCTCGCTGGGACAGGGTCAGCCCCAGCATTTT. Protein: CASSSLGQGQPQHF.

J is TRBJ1-2 and V is TRBV7-9; possible D gene TRBD1, 6 bases. This CDR3 region has 14 residues. CDR1 SEHNR and CDR2 FQNEAQ come from the germline V gene (reference sequence). V lost 1 base, J lost 8 bases, and 14 bases lay in between. The CDR3 DNA is TGTGCCAGCAGCTTAGGTGTTCAGGGGCAAGGCTACACCTTC. Encoded protein: CASSLGVQGQGYTF.

This sequence joins TRBV10-3 and TRBJ1-5; 7 nucleotides match TRBD1. This CDR3 contains 14 residues. Per the germline V gene, CDR1 is ENHRY and CDR2 is SYGVKD. V dropped 5 bases and J dropped 6; count of bases not matched to a gene: 7. This chain's CDR3 is CAISHDRDGQPQHF. CDR3 nucleotides: TGTGCCATCAGTCACGACAGGGACGGTCAGCCCCAGCATTTT.

This clone turned up a few times. The J gene is TRBJ1-2, the V gene TRBV4-1; TRBD1 might be the D (5 bases). Germline CDR1 MGHRA, CDR2 YSYEKL. The V end lost 4 bases, the J end lost 7 bases, and 16 bases lay between the germline ends. The CDR3 is 14 amino acids. This CDR3 reads CASSLRGDGSGYTF. In DNA, the CDR3 is TGCGCCAGCAGCCTCCGGGGGGACGGATCTGGCTACACCTTC.

The chain is built from TRBV28 and TRBJ2-5, with TRBD2 identical over 8 bases. CDR1 and CDR2 (germline): MDHEN, SYDVKM. The junction had 24 bases not matched to a gene; V was cut back by 5 bases and J by 1 base. CDR3 length: 21 amino acids. This chain's CDR3 is CASSTIHPLFDSGNTQETQYF. CDR3 bases: TGTGCCAGCAGTACTATCCACCCTCTGTTTGATAGCGGGAACACCCAAGAGACCCAGTACTTC.

The rearrangement joins TRBV5-4 to TRBJ1-3, with D perhaps matching TRBD1 (6 bases). Germline V CDR1 and CDR2: SGHNT, YYREEE (reference sequence). With 2 bases removed from V and 4 bases from J, the gap between germline ends came to 10 bases. There are 14 residues in the CDR3. CDR3 nucleotide sequence: TGTGCCAGCAGCTTTGGCAGGGGAGGAAACACCATATATTTT. This sequence encodes CASSFGRGGNTIYF.

This clone was seen a single time. The V and J genes are TRBV19 and TRBJ1-2; no firm D call. Germline values: CDR1 LNHDA, CDR2 SQIVND (reference sequence). This CDR3 has 15 amino acids. V gave up 7 bases and J gave up 3 bases, with 18 bases separating them. CDR3 bases: TGTGCCAGTACCGAGAGCGCCGGGAACCACTATGGCTACACCTTC. This gives the protein CASTESAGNHYGYTF.

The rearrangement links TRBV19 to TRBJ1-1; D is unclear. The CDR3 loop spans 16 amino acids. Between the trimmed V and J ends, which lost 5 bases and 1 base, there was a span of 17 bases. Germline V CDR1 and CDR2: LNHDA, SQIVND (reference sequence). The CDR3 DNA reads as TGTGCCAGTAGTCCCCTTACGGTAGCTGGGAACACTGAAGCTTTCTTT. It encodes CASSPLTVAGNTEAFF.

This sequence joins TRBV5-1 and TRBJ2-7; 7 bases are shared with TRBD2. The length of the CDR3 is 15 residues. Trimming took 4 bases from V and 4 from J; bases not matched to a gene: 11. Germline CDR1 reads SGHRS; CDR2 reads YFSETQ. CDR3 sequence: CASSPNGGGPYEQYF. In nucleotides, the CDR3 is TGCGCCAGCAGCCCTAATGGGGGGGGACCTTACGAGCAGTACTTC.